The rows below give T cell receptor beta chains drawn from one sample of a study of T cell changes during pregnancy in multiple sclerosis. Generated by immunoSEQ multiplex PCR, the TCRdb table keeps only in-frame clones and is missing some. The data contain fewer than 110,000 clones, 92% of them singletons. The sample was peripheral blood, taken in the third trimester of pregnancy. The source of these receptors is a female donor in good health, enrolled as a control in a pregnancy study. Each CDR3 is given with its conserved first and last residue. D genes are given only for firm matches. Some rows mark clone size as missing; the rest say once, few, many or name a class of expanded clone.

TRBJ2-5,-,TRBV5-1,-,CASSPPGHRETQYF,TGCGCCAGCAGCCCCCCGGGACACCGGGAGACCCAGTACTTC
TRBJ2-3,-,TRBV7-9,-,CASTQSRGTDTQYF,TGTGCCAGCACACAGTCCAGGGGCACAGATACGCAGTATTTT
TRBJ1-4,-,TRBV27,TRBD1,CASSQYRGAAREKLFF,TGTGCCAGCAGCCAATACAGGGGTGCGGCACGGGAAAAACTGTTTTTT
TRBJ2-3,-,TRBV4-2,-,CASSQEPFADTQYF,TGTGCCAGCAGCCAAGAGCCCTTTGCGGATACGCAGTATTTT
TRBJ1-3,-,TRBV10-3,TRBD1,CAISRDREDTIYF,TGTGCCATCAGTCGGGACAGGGAAGACACCATATATTTT
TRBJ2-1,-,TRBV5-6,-,CASSAHLSTYNEQFF,TGTGCCAGCAGCGCCCACTTGAGTACCTACAATGAGCAGTTCTTC
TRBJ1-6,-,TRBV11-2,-,CASSLGGDSPLHF,TGTGCCAGCAGCTTAGGTGGAGATTCACCCCTCCACTTT
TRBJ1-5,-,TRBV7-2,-,CASSSLGRYNISNQPQHF,TGTGCCAGCAGCTCTTTGGGCAGGTATAATATTTCGAATCAGCCCCAGCATTTT
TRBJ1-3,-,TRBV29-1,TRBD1,CSASKGAEGNTIYF,TGCAGCGCGAGTAAGGGGGCGGAAGGAAACACCATATATTTT
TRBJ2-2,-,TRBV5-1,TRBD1,CASSGTGPSNTGELFF,TGCGCCAGCAGCGGGACAGGCCCCTCGAACACCGGGGAGCTGTTTTTT
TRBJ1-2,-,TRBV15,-,CATSRGRQYYGHTF,TGTGCCACCAGCAGAGGACGTCAATACTATGGCCACACCTTC
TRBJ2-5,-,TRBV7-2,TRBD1,CASSPGQVKETQYF,TGTGCCAGCAGCCCGGGACAGGTTAAAGAGACCCAGTACTTC
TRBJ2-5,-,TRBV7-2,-,CASSLIIGGELKTQYF,TGTGCCAGCAGCTTAATAATCGGGGGAGAATTGAAGACCCAGTACTTC
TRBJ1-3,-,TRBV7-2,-,CASASGYSGNTIYF,TGTGCCAGCGCCTCAGGTTACTCTGGAAACACCATATATTTT
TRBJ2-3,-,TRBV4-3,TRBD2,CASSQVIAGTTDTDTQYF,TGCGCCAGCAGCCAAGTCATAGCCGGGACTACTGACACAGATACGCAGTATTTT
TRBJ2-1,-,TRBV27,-,CASSLGGYNEQFF,TGTGCCAGCAGTTTAGGGGGGTACAATGAGCAGTTCTTC
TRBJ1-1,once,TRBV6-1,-,CASSGMLWHPNTEAFF,TGTGCCAGCAGTGGAATGTTGTGGCACCCGAACACTGAAGCTTTCTTT
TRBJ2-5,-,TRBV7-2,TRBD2,CASSWGLAGPFEETQYF,TGTGCCAGCAGCTGGGGACTAGCGGGCCCCTTCGAAGAGACCCAGTACTTC
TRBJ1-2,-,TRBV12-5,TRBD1,CASQQGGGGYTF,TGTGCTAGTCAACAAGGGGGCGGTGGCTACACCTTC
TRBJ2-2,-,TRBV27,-,CASSWAGVNTGELFF,TGTGCCAGCAGTTGGGCAGGGGTGAACACCGGGGAGCTGTTTTTT
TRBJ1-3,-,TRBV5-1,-,CASSADGTSGNTIYF,TGCGCCAGCAGCGCGGACGGGACATCTGGAAACACCATATATTTT
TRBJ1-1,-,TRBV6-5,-,CASSYSSGMAEAFF,TGTGCCAGCAGTTACTCGTCCGGGATGGCTGAAGCTTTCTTT
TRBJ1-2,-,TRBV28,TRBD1,CASSTGERYGYTF,TGTGCCAGCTCGACAGGGGAGAGGTATGGCTACACCTTC
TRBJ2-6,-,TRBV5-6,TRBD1,CASSPTGGFANVLTF,TGTGCCAGCAGCCCGACAGGGGGGTTCGCCAACGTCCTGACTTTC
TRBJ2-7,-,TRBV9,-,CASSVEQNPYEQYF,TGTGCCAGCAGCGTAGAACAGAACCCCTACGAGCAGTACTTC
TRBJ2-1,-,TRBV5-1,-,CASSLDGGLYNEQFF,TGCGCCAGCAGCTTGGACGGGGGGCTCTACAATGAGCAGTTCTTC
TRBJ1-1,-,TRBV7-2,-,CASSLSSSNTEAFF,TGTGCCAGCAGCTTATCGTCCTCGAACACTGAAGCTTTCTTT
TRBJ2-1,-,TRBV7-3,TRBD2,CASSRTSGVVNEQFF,TGTGCCAGCAGCCGTACTAGCGGGGTTGTAAATGAGCAGTTCTTC
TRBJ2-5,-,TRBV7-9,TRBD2,CASSEGLDGETQYF,TGTGCCAGCAGCGAGGGACTAGATGGGGAGACCCAGTACTTC
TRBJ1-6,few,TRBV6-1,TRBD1,CASSEDRGPFPLHF,TGTGCCAGCAGTGAGGACAGGGGGCCGTTCCCCCTCCACTTT
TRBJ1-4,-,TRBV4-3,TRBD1,CASSQGDSPLGGLFF,TGCGCCAGCAGCCAAGGGGACAGTCCCTTGGGGGGACTGTTTTTT
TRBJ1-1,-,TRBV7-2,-,CASSLTAGRYTEAFF,TGTGCCAGCAGCTTAACCGCAGGGAGGTACACTGAAGCTTTCTTT
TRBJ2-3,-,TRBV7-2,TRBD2,CASSVGLAGADTQYF,TGTGCCAGCAGCGTTGGACTAGCGGGGGCAGATACGCAGTATTTT
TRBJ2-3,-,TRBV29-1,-,CSVEDPYSDTQYF,TGCAGCGTTGAAGATCCCTACTCAGATACGCAGTATTTT
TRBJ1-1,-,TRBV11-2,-,CASSLRAANTEAFF,TGTGCCAGCAGCTTACGAGCGGCAAACACTGAAGCTTTCTTT
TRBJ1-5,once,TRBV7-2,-,CASSLGQNSNQPQHF,TGTGCCAGCAGCCTCGGACAGAATAGCAATCAGCCCCAGCATTTT
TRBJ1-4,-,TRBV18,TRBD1,CASSPFPGTGEREKLFF,TGTGCCAGCTCACCATTTCCAGGGACAGGGGAGCGAGAAAAACTGTTTTTT
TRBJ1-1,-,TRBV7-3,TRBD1,CASSPNRGTEAFF,TGTGCCAGCAGCCCAAACAGGGGCACTGAAGCTTTCTTT
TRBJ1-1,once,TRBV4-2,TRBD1,CASSQEKTGRRWNTEAFF,TGTGCCAGCAGCCAAGAAAAGACAGGGAGGCGGTGGAACACTGAAGCTTTCTTT
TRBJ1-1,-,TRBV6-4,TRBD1,CASRLQGSNTEAFF,TGTGCCAGCAGATTACAGGGGTCGAACACTGAAGCTTTCTTT
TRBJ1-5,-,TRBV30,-,CAWRSSDQPQHF,TGTGCCTGGAGGAGTAGCGATCAGCCCCAGCATTTT
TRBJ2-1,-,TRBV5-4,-,CASSLGDRTYNEQFF,TGTGCCAGCAGCTTGGGAGACAGGACTTACAATGAGCAGTTCTTC
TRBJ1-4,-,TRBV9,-,CASSKGGGNEKLFF,TGTGCCAGCAGTAAAGGGGGTGGAAATGAAAAACTGTTTTTT
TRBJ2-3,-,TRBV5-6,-,CASSSMDTFQADTQYF,TGTGCCAGCAGCTCTATGGACACCTTTCAAGCAGATACGCAGTATTTT
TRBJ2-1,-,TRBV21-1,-,CASSRVPGPGGNEQFF,TGTGCCAGCAGCAGAGTGCCGGGGCCGGGGGGCAATGAGCAGTTCTTC
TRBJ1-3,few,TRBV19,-,CASRTASGNTIYF,TGTGCCAGTAGGACAGCGTCTGGAAACACCATATATTTT
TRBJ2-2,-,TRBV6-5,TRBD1,CASSYDDRGTGELFF,TGTGCCAGCAGTTACGACGACAGGGGCACCGGGGAGCTGTTTTTT
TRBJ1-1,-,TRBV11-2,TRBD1,CASRPTGGTEAFF,TGTGCCAGCAGACCCACAGGGGGCACTGAAGCTTTCTTT